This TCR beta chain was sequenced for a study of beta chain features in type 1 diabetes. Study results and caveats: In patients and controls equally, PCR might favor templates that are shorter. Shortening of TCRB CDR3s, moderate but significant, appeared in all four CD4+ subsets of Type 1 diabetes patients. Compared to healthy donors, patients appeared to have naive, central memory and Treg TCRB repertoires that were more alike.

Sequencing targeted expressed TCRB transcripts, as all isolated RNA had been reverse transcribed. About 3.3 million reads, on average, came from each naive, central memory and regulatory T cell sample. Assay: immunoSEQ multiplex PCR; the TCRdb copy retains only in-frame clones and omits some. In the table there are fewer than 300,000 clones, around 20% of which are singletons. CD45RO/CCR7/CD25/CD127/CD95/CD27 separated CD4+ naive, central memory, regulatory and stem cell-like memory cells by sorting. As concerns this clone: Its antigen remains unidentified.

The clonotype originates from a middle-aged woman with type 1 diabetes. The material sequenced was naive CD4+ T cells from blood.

CDR3 loop: CASRSGQYNTEAFF. DNA for the CDR3: TGTGCCAGCAGGTCGGGACAATATAACACTGAAGCTTTCTTT. This chain connects TRBV6-5 to TRBJ1-1, with a weak D call TRBD1 (6 bases). The CDR3 is made up of 14 amino acids. CDR1 is MNHEY, CDR2 SVGAGI, per germline. The V end was cut by 6 bases, the J end by 2 bases, with 13 bases between.